This record concerns one TCR beta chain sequence. Per germline, CDR1 MDHEN and CDR2 SYDVKM. V shed 2 bases and J shed 5 bases, with 10 bases lying between them. The length of the CDR3 is 14 residues. The data stem from a study of blood T cell repertoires in COVID-19. Study as a whole: The study drew acute and convalescent COVID-19 samples from the United States, Italy and Spain. T cells, B-cell-depleted T cells, or PBMCs supplied cDNA or gDNA.

In the authors' methods: Scientists estimated how many nucleated cells there were by amplifying reference gene primers. Some clones are missing from TCRdb's copy, which holds only in-frame ones; the method was immunoSEQ multiplex PCR. V and J calls and clone size are those listed in that table; D and trimming were worked out from the DNA. The data contain about 140,000 clones, about 87% of them singletons. The clonotype comes from a woman aged 45 to 65 with active or convalescent COVID-19. The sample consisted of peripheral blood. The rearrangement joins TRBV28 to TRBJ1-5, with unresolved D. This chain's CDR3 is CASSLVRSDQPQHF. CDR3 coding DNA: TGTGCCAGCAGTTTAGTCAGGTCGGATCAGCCCCAGCATTTT.